The 9 T cell receptor beta chains presented below share a single source sample, sequenced in a study of molecular identifiers for immune sequencing clone quantification. TCRdb re-derived calls from the PCR reads in MiXCR, one entry per CDR3 protein. This sample yields about half a million distinct CDR3 sequences, of which 25% are seen a single time; roughly 0.79% belongs to the top ten. Source material: naive CD8+ T cells from blood, with Jurkat cell RNA spiked in. The subset here: FACS-sorted CD8+CD4-CCR7+CD45RA+ naive T cells. These TCRs come from a human donor in good health. Some libraries in this study had Jurkat cell RNA spiked in.

This clonotype showed up just a few times. The V and J genes are TRBV7-6 and TRBJ1-1; the D gene is possibly TRBD1 (5 bases). Trimming cost V 4 bases and J 2 bases, with 11 bases left between them. Germline V gene data show CDR1 as SGHVS and CDR2 as FNYEAQ. The CDR3 is made up of 14 amino acids. This CDR3 is CASSSEGINTEAFF. The CDR3 DNA follows: TGTGCCAGCAGCTCAGAGGGGATTAACACTGAAGCTTTCTTT.

In this sample, this clonotype turned up many times. This sequence joins TRBV2 and TRBJ1-1; D not resolved. The CDR3 length is 13 residues. Trimming took 3 bases from V and 5 from J, leaving 10 bases between them. From germline, CDR1 is SNHLY and CDR2 FYNNEI. CDR3 protein: CASSDVSGTEAFF. The CDR3, as DNA: TGTGCCAGCAGTGACGTAAGCGGGACTGAAGCTTTCTTT.

This clonotype appeared a single time. This clone may be a read error of a much larger clone one base away. The J gene is TRBJ2-5, the V gene TRBV6-5, with D possibly being TRBD2 (6 bases). Per germline, CDR1 MNHEY and CDR2 SVGAGI. The CDR3 has 13 amino acids. The CDR3 nucleotides read TGTGCCTGCAGTCCCGGGGGTGGAGAGACCCAGTACTTC. Translation gives CACSPGGGETQYF.

The V and J genes are TRBV27 and TRBJ1-1; D is unresolved. CDR3 length: 12 residues. Germline CDR1 is MNHEY and CDR2 is SMNVEV (reference sequence). V lost 5 bases and J 2 bases, leaving 6 bases between the germline ends. The CDR3 reads CASSNSNTEAFF. CDR3 sequence (DNA): TGTGCCAGCAGTAATAGTAACACTGAAGCTTTCTTT.

This clonotype was observed a handful of times. Being one base from a much bigger clone, this may be a read error. This chain uses TRBV12-3 or TRBV12-4 with TRBJ2-7, with D perhaps matching TRBD2 (5 bases). CDR3 length: 12 amino acids. Trimming removed 8 bases at V and 3 bases at J, with 11 bases between. DNA for the CDR3: TGTGCCAGCGGTACGGGGAACTACGAGCAGTACTTC. It codes for CASGTGNYEQYF.

This clonotype showed up many times. The chain recombines TRBV7-9 with TRBJ2-7, with 9 bases that match TRBD2. After removal of 5 bases from V and 7 bases from J, the junction contained 9 bases not matched to a gene. Germline V gene lookup returns CDR1 SEHNR and CDR2 FQNEAQ (reference sequence). This CDR3 comprises 14 residues. The CDR3 region is CASSDKGLAGEQYF. The CDR3 DNA follows: TGTGCCAGCAGCGATAAGGGACTAGCCGGGGAGCAGTACTTC.

Remarks on this clonotype: A read error is possible here, since a much larger clone lies one base away. The missing conserved phenylalanine or tryptophan at the end of this CDR3 makes a read error likely. The chain joins TRBV5-1 to TRBJ2-7; D remains ambiguous. There are 14 residues in the CDR3. V was clipped by 3 bases and J by 6 bases, with 16 bases between them. Germline lookup yields CDR1 SGHRS and CDR2 YFSETQ. DNA for the CDR3: TGCGCCAGCAGCTGGGTGGCAGCCAAGGGCGAGCAGTACCTC. Translated: CASSWVAAKGEQYL.

This clonotype has only a few counts. This could be a read error, since a much larger clone is one nucleotide away. V and J are TRBV5-6 and TRBJ2-2; D uncertain. The CDR3 runs to 13 residues. Trimming cost V 4 bases and J 1 base, with 5 bases left between them. Germline-derived CDR1 and CDR2 are SGHDT and YYEEEE. This CDR3 reads CASSARNTGELFF. DNA of the CDR3: TGTGCCAGCAGCGCCAGGAACACCGGGGAGCTGTTTTTT.

V gene TRBV20-1 combines with J gene TRBJ2-7; 9 bases match TRBD1. CDR1 and CDR2 (germline): DFQATT, SNEGSKA (reference sequence). The V segment lost 0 bases and the J segment 5 bases; nucleotides outside the gene matches: 8. CDR3 length equals 15 residues. CDR3 nucleotides: TGCAGTGCTAGAGATTTGAGGACAGGGGTGAACGAGCAGTACTTC. Translated, it gives CSARDLRTGVNEQYF.